Shown below are 2 T cell receptor beta chains from a single sample sequenced in a study of CD8 T cells in ankylosing spondylitis. Study-level findings and limits: It appeared that ankylosing spondylitis blood was characterized by a TCR beta motif of seven or eight highly homologous variants.

TCRdb redid the calling of the 5' RACE reads with MiXCR, one entry per CDR3 protein. The sample records over 400,000 distinct CDR3 sequences, roughly a quarter being singletons. Which antigens these TCRs recognize remains unknown. The specimen was blood, either unsorted or a sorted T cell fraction (not recorded which). All receptors derive from a male donor with ankylosing spondylitis.

The chain is built from TRBV20-1 and TRBJ1-1; 7 nucleotides agree with TRBD1. CDR1 is DFQATT and CDR2 is SNEGSKA in the germline V gene (reference sequence). This CDR3 has 14 residues. The ends lost 4 bases at V and 4 bases at J; junction bases unmatched: 9. CDR3 region: CSAKRTGDGTEAFF. The CDR3 DNA reads as TGCAGTGCTAAAAGAACAGGGGATGGCACTGAAGCTTTCTTT.

This clonotype was found a few times. The rearrangement links TRBV20-1 to TRBJ2-3, with 8 bases identical to TRBD2. V shed 5 bases and J 4 bases; nucleotides not matched to a gene: 8. The CDR3 totals 14 residues. The germline gives CDR1 DFQATT, CDR2 SNEGSKA (reference sequence). The CDR3 region has the DNA TGCAGTGCTTACAGCGGGAGAATGTCAGATACGCAGTATTTT. It yields the protein CSAYSGRMSDTQYF.